Below are 21 T cell receptor beta chains sequenced from a single sample in a study of T cell responses to AZD1222 COVID-19 vaccine. Repertoires were generated with immunoSEQ multiplex PCR, while TCRdb's copy carries only in-frame clones and drops some. Among 80,000 or so clones listed, about 74% were seen once. The source was peripheral blood, collected 28 days after the second dose of the MenACWY control vaccine. Receptors originate from an adult who received the MenACWY meningococcal vaccine as a control.

This CDR3 reads CASSHQTILREQYF. CDR3 nucleotide sequence: TGTGCCAGCAGCCACCAGACGATCCTACGAGAGCAGTACTTC. The gene calls are TRBV3-1 (or the pseudogene TRBV3-2) and TRBJ2-7, with D uncertain. V was clipped by 3 bases and J by 7 bases, with 16 bases between them. The CDR3 runs to 14 residues. Germline-derived CDR1 and CDR2 are LGHDT and YNNKEL (reference sequence).

The chain has TRBV6-1 and TRBJ1-2; no firm D call. The CDR3 totals 15 residues. V was pared by 0 bases and J by 6 bases, with 14 bases between. Germline-derived CDR1 and CDR2 are MNHNS and SASEGT. This chain's CDR3 is CASSEAGRSPDGYTF. The CDR3 DNA sequence: TGTGCCAGCAGTGAAGCGGGCAGGAGCCCAGATGGCTACACCTTC.

The chain employs TRBV10-2 and TRBJ2-7, with no clear D. This CDR3 has 12 amino acids. The V and J ends lost 8 bases and 4 bases respectively, with 12 bases between them. Germline-derived CDR1 and CDR2 are WSHSY and SAAADI. Here the CDR3 reads CASQGQFYEQYF. The CDR3 DNA reads as TGCGCCAGCCAAGGCCAGTTTTACGAGCAGTACTTC.

V usage is TRBV28 and J usage is TRBJ1-1; 7 nucleotides agree with TRBD1. The CDR3 has 16 residues. Germline lookup yields CDR1 MDHEN and CDR2 SYDVKM. V shed 2 bases, J shed 10 bases, and the junction held 16 bases outside the gene matches. The CDR3 DNA reads TGTGCCAGCAGTTTAGGTCAGGGGGGCTTTAGTGGTCGAGCTTTCTTT. It encodes CASSLGQGGFSGRAFF.

This clone has only one observation. This chain uses TRBV6-4 with TRBJ1-5; D gene unclear. This CDR3 contains 11 residues. Germline V gene data show CDR1 as MRHNA and CDR2 as SNTAGT. Trimming removed 3 bases from V and 5 bases from J, with 2 bases in between. The CDR3 region is CASSEYQPQHF. The CDR3 DNA reads TGTGCCAGCAGTGAATATCAGCCCCAGCATTTT.

The CDR3 DNA follows: TGTGCCAGCCGGCTAAATATGAACACTGAAGCTTTCTTT. Protein sequence: CASRLNMNTEAFF. The J gene is TRBJ1-1, the V gene TRBV2; D is unclear. Germline CDR1 reads SNHLY; CDR2 reads FYNNEI. V was trimmed by 8 bases and J by 0 bases, leaving 10 bases between them. The CDR3 is 13 residues long.

DNA for the CDR3: TGTGCCAGCAGCGTATTAGGGACAGGGGACGAGCAGTACTTC. It encodes CASSVLGTGDEQYF. V gene TRBV9 combines with J gene TRBJ2-7; 10 positions agree with TRBD1. This CDR3 has 14 amino acids. From germline, CDR1 is SGDLS and CDR2 YYNGEE. Trimming removed 1 base from V and 5 bases from J; junction bases left unmatched: 3. The full variable domain, rest sourced from reference TRBV9 and TRBJ2-7, is DSGVTQTPKHLITATGQRVTLRCSPRSGDLSVYWYQQSLDQGLQFLIQYYNGEERAKGNILERFSAQQFPDLHSELNLSSLELGDSALYFCASSVLGTGDEQYFGPGTRLTVT.

The gene calls are TRBV6-5 and TRBJ2-2; no clear D. V lost 5 bases and J lost 6, with 7 bases in between. Germline V lookup: CDR1 MNHEY, CDR2 SVGAGI. This CDR3 is built from 12 residues. The CDR3 nucleotides read TGTGCCAGCAGTCATTTCCCCGGGGAGCTGTTTTTT. Residues: CASSHFPGELFF.

This sequence joins TRBV2 and TRBJ2-5, with TRBD2 matching over 13 bases. J gave up 7 bases and V 7 bases, and 6 bases lay outside the gene matches. CDR3 size: 14 residues. Germline-derived CDR1 and CDR2 are SNHLY and FYNNEI. CDR3 sequence reads: CASIPGLAGRTQYF. CDR3 nucleotides: TGTGCCAGCATCCCGGGACTAGCGGGAAGGACCCAGTACTTC.

The J gene is TRBJ1-2, the V gene TRBV18; weak D call: TRBD1 (5 bases). The germline CDR1 and CDR2 sequences are KGHSH and LQKENI. This CDR3 is built from 13 residues. Trimming took off 4 bases at V and 8 bases at J, with 14 bases between the two ends. The CDR3 sequence: CASSLSRGDGYTF. CDR3 DNA: TGTGCCAGCTCACTGTCCCGGGGCGACGGCTACACCTTC.

V gene TRBV6-5 combines with J gene TRBJ1-1; D remains unclear. Germline V gene sequence: CDR1 MNHEY, CDR2 SVGAGI. CDR3 size: 13 residues. Trimming took off 0 bases at V and 5 bases at J, with 7 bases between the two ends. The CDR3: CASSYSALTEAFF. In nucleotides, the CDR3 is TGTGCCAGCAGTTACTCAGCCTTAACTGAAGCTTTCTTT.

The chain carries TRBV6-5 and TRBJ1-3; no clear D gene. The CDR3 length is 16 residues. In germline, CDR1 is MNHEY, CDR2 SVGAGI. V gave up 2 bases and J gave up 3 bases, with 14 bases separating them. DNA of the CDR3: TGTGCCAGCAGTTACACCCGAAAGAGTGGTGGAAACACCATATATTTT. It is translated as CASSYTRKSGGNTIYF.

The chain employs TRBV4-2 and TRBJ1-2; maybe TRBD1 (5 bases). Deletions cut 0 bases from V and 8 bases from J, with 22 bases between. The CDR3 is 17 amino acids. Germline CDR1 and CDR2: LGHNA and YNFKEQ. CDR3 coding DNA: TGTGCCAGCAGCCAAGACCCAGTGGGGCAGCGGTTCCGGGGCTACACCTTC. This translates into CASSQDPVGQRFRGYTF.

This clone has a handful of counts. The genes are TRBV5-6 and TRBJ1-4; 7 bases line up with TRBD1. V lost 3 bases, J lost 10 bases, and 15 bases stayed unmatched. This CDR3 comprises 16 residues. Germline V gene lookup returns CDR1 SGHDT and CDR2 YYEEEE. CDR3 sequence: CASSSLWGTEGGKLFF. CDR3 coding DNA: TGTGCCAGCAGCTCCCTATGGGGGACAGAGGGTGGAAAACTGTTTTTT.

This chain connects TRBV6-2 or TRBV6-3 to TRBJ2-1; the D is unclear. V lost 0 bases and J 9 bases, leaving 12 bases between the germline ends. The CDR3 loop spans 14 amino acids. Germline V gene data show CDR1 as MNHEY and CDR2 as SVGEGT. The CDR3 loop reads CASSYSIFGGEQFF. CDR3 in DNA: TGTGCCAGCAGTTACTCGATATTCGGTGGTGAGCAGTTCTTC.

The chain is built from TRBV16 and TRBJ2-1; perhaps TRBD2 as D (7 bases). The CDR3 spans 12 residues. The germline CDR1 and CDR2 sequences are KGHSY and FQNENV. The germline V and J ends were trimmed by 4 bases and 14 bases, with 15 bases remaining between them. In nucleotides, the CDR3 is TGTGCCAGCAGCCGACGGGGGGCCATGAAGTTCTTC. Translation gives CASSRRGAMKFF.

J is TRBJ1-1 and V is TRBV14, with 9 positions matching TRBD1. V trimming: 3 bases; J trimming: 0 bases; junction bases outside the gene matches: 2. The CDR3 is 15 residues long. Germline assignment: CDR1 SGHDN and CDR2 FVKESK. Here the CDR3 DNA reads TGTGCCAGCAGCCACCGGACAGGGGTGAACACTGAAGCTTTCTTT. Its protein product is CASSHRTGVNTEAFF.

This clone was seen only a few times. The V call is TRBV29-1, the J call TRBJ1-1; TRBD1 agrees at 10 bases. The germline V gene has CDR1 SQVTM and CDR2 ANQGSEA. J lost 1 base, V lost 7 bases, and 12 bases had no gene match. The length of the CDR3 is 16 residues. This chain's CDR3 is CSARAPGTGANTEAFF. The CDR3, as DNA: TGCAGCGCCAGAGCGCCCGGGACAGGGGCGAACACTGAAGCTTTCTTT.

In nucleotides, the CDR3 is TGTGCCAGCAGCGCCCAGACTGGTACTGAAGCTTTCTTT. Protein product: CASSAQTGTEAFF. V and J are TRBV13 and TRBJ1-1, with unresolved D. V was shortened by 5 bases and J by 5 bases, with 12 bases between the two germline ends. The CDR3 contains 13 residues. Germline loops: CDR1 PRHDT, CDR2 FYEKMQ (reference sequence). The complete variable domain, with remaining parts taken from reference TRBV13 and TRBJ1-1, reads AAGVIQSPRHLIKEKRETATLKCYPIPRHDTVYWYQQGPGQDPQFLISFYEKMQSDKGSIPDRFSAQQFSDYHSELNMSSLELGDSALYFCASSAQTGTEAFFGQGTRLTVV.

The rearrangement links TRBV27 to TRBJ2-2; D is unresolved. CDR3 length equals 13 residues. V shed 10 bases and J shed 4 bases, with 13 bases lying between them. Germline lookup yields CDR1 MNHEY and CDR2 SMNVEV (reference sequence). The CDR3 nucleotides read TGTGCCACCTTTGCAGTACGCACCGGGGAGCTGTTTTTT. This gives the protein CATFAVRTGELFF.

J is TRBJ2-7 and V is TRBV5-6; tentative D call: TRBD1 (6 bases). Trimming removed 4 bases at V and 7 bases at J, with 12 bases between. The CDR3 consists of 12 residues. Germline V gene sequence: CDR1 SGHDT, CDR2 YYEEEE. The CDR3 protein is CASSQGQLEQYF. The CDR3 coding sequence is TGTGCCAGCAGCCAAGGACAGCTTGAGCAGTACTTC.